This TCR beta chain was captured in a study of CD8+ T cells in alopecia areata. Notes on the study in general: Among the top 100, expanded CD8+ clones were significantly decreased by tofacitinib, as was scalp clonality. Many expanded lesional clones persisted in scalp and blood during tofacitinib.

Sequencing used cDNA as its template, made by extracting RNA and reverse transcribing it. Assay used: immunoSEQ multiplex PCR; TCRdb lists only in-frame clones, some missing. The table lists about 87,000 clones, just over 70% of them singletons. This clone was found a few times. What it binds is not known. Treatment denoted: oral pan-JAK inhibitor, 5-10 mg twice daily. Sequencing used CD8+ T cells sorted from blood, obtained at week 44, from a patient treated with tofacitinib. This TCR came from a human donor with alopecia areata.

The CDR3 loop is CASTRNTGTLNQPQHF. In DNA, the CDR3 is TGTGCCAGCACCCGAAATACCGGGACTCTCAATCAGCCCCAGCATTTT. The chain recombines TRBV7-3 with TRBJ1-5, with D possibly TRBD1 on 5 matching bases. From germline, CDR1 is SGHTA and CDR2 FQGTGA. This CDR3 is 16 amino acids long. Trimming removed 7 bases at V and 3 bases at J, with 19 bases between.